The subject of this entry is one TCR beta chain. Its antigen is undetermined. The sample originates from a study of cytomegalovirus exposure and HLA in healthy donors. Study-wide results and caveats: The authors listed 150 to 200 TCR beta chains as cytomegalovirus-associated. A later analysis associated approximately 17,000 TCR beta sequences with HLA alleles at a 0.05 false discovery rate. The authors later found TCR association rates varying by HLA locus, with DRB1 most and HLA-C fewest. The authors confirmed in vitro that a few CMV-associated chains were specific for CMV antigens.

The study ran its PCR with 60 Vbeta and 13 Jbeta primers. Method: immunoSEQ multiplex PCR; TCRdb's copy keeps in-frame clones and lacks some. The sample contains roughly 200,000 clones, about four fifths of which appear only once. CDR1 is SGHRS, CDR2 YFSETQ, per germline. V trimming: 4 bases; J trimming: 6 bases; junction bases outside the gene matches: 11. The CDR3 contains 16 residues. The gene calls are TRBV5-1 and TRBJ1-5; TRBD1 agrees at 9 bases. The sequencing input was PBMCs. This clonotype was sampled from a female donor in good health and CMV-seronegative. The CDR3: CASSATGTGMGQPQHF. For the CDR3, the DNA is TGCGCCAGCAGCGCTACCGGGACAGGGATGGGTCAGCCCCAGCATTTT.